These T cell receptor beta chains were read from a single sample in a study of vaccination and CD4 T cells after COVID-19. MiXCR, run by TCRdb on the PCR reads, gives a single entry per CDR3 protein. Of roughly 15,000 distinct CDR3 sequences listed, roughly 80% are singletons. These receptors have no known antigen. Sequences were derived from CD4+ T cells from blood, cultured in vitro, sampled after SARS-CoV-2 vaccination. The receptors derive from a human donor who received a COVID-19 vaccine. Each CDR3 is given with its conserved first and last residue. The D gene is left open where the match is weak. Not every row has a clone size; where given, it reads once, few, many or a size class.

clone size: -; V gene: TRBV19; D gene: -; CDR3 length: 14; J gene: TRBJ2-2; CDR3 DNA: TGTGCCAGTAGTGTTGGAGAGAACACCGGGGAGCTGTTTTTT; CDR3 protein: CASSVGENTGELFF
clone size: -; V gene: TRBV12-3/TRBV12-4; D gene: -; CDR3 length: 13; J gene: TRBJ1-2; CDR3 DNA: TGTGCCAGCAGGGGCCGACAGTATTATGGCTACACCTTC; CDR3 protein: CASRGRQYYGYTF
clone size: -; V gene: TRBV7-2; D gene: TRBD1; CDR3 length: 17; J gene: TRBJ1-2; CDR3 DNA: TGTGCCAGCAGCTTAGAGCGATTTTATGCAGGGGGTAACGGCTACACCTTC; CDR3 protein: CASSLERFYAGGNGYTF
clone size: once; V gene: TRBV20-1; D gene: -; CDR3 length: 14; J gene: TRBJ2-5; CDR3 DNA: TGCAGTGCTAGTGAGTCAGCAAACCAAGAGACCCAGTACTTC; CDR3 protein: CSASESANQETQYF
clone size: -; V gene: TRBV24-1; D gene: TRBD2; CDR3 length: 16; J gene: TRBJ2-1; CDR3 DNA: TGTGCCACCAGTGACCAAGGACTAGAATGGGACAATGAGCAGTTCTTC; CDR3 protein: CATSDQGLEWDNEQFF
clone size: -; V gene: TRBV6-1; D gene: -; CDR3 length: 13; J gene: TRBJ1-1; CDR3 DNA: TGTGCCAGCAGTCGGGTGGTGTGGACTGAAGCTTTCTTT; CDR3 protein: CASSRVVWTEAFF
clone size: few; V gene: TRBV19; D gene: -; CDR3 length: 13; J gene: TRBJ1-1; CDR3 DNA: TGTGCCAGTAGTAAGGGAGGAATCACTGAAGCTTTCTTT; CDR3 protein: CASSKGGITEAFF
clone size: -; V gene: TRBV27; D gene: TRBD2; CDR3 length: 15; J gene: TRBJ2-7; CDR3 DNA: TGTGCCAGCAGTTGGACTAGCGGGGTAATTTACGAGCAGTACTTC; CDR3 protein: CASSWTSGVIYEQYF
clone size: once; V gene: TRBV19; D gene: -; CDR3 length: 15; J gene: TRBJ1-5; CDR3 DNA: TGTGCCAGTAGTGCAAATGACAATAGCAATCAGCCCCAGCATTTT; CDR3 protein: CASSANDNSNQPQHF
clone size: -; V gene: TRBV2; D gene: -; CDR3 length: 13; J gene: TRBJ1-2; CDR3 DNA: TGTGCCAGTAGCATGGGGCAGGCCTCGGGCTACACCTTC; CDR3 protein: CASSMGQASGYTF
clone size: few; V gene: TRBV5-3; D gene: TRBD2; CDR3 length: 16; J gene: TRBJ2-3; CDR3 DNA: TGTGCCAGCAGCAACAGACTAGCGGGGGTCACAGATACGCAGTATTTT; CDR3 protein: CASSNRLAGVTDTQYF
clone size: -; V gene: TRBV11-1; D gene: -; CDR3 length: 13; J gene: TRBJ2-5; CDR3 DNA: TGTGCCAGCAGCAGGGGGACGGAAGAGACCCAGTACTTC; CDR3 protein: CASSRGTEETQYF
clone size: -; V gene: TRBV30; D gene: -; CDR3 length: 15; J gene: TRBJ1-2; CDR3 DNA: TGTGCCTGGAGCCGATCGCCCGGAGCTAACTATGGCTACACCTTC; CDR3 protein: CAWSRSPGANYGYTF
clone size: -; V gene: TRBV6-5; D gene: -; CDR3 length: 17; J gene: TRBJ1-1; CDR3 DNA: TGTGCCAGCAGTTACTCGGGGGGATCCCTCTGGGACACTGAAGCTTTCTTT; CDR3 protein: CASSYSGGSLWDTEAFF
clone size: -; V gene: TRBV20-1; D gene: -; CDR3 length: 15; J gene: TRBJ1-5; CDR3 DNA: TGCAGTGCTAGGGCTAACTACAGGGACAATCAGCCCCAGCATTTT; CDR3 protein: CSARANYRDNQPQHF
clone size: -; V gene: TRBV20-1; D gene: -; CDR3 length: 16; J gene: TRBJ1-2; CDR3 DNA: TGCAGTGCTAGGGGCCAGAGGGGGATAGGACGCTATGGCTACACCTTC; CDR3 protein: CSARGQRGIGRYGYTF
clone size: -; V gene: TRBV20-1; D gene: -; CDR3 length: 16; J gene: TRBJ2-7; CDR3 DNA: TGCAGTGCTAGAGATGTAGGGGGGGCTCGCTCCTACGAGCAGTACTTC; CDR3 protein: CSARDVGGARSYEQYF
clone size: -; V gene: TRBV15; D gene: -; CDR3 length: 16; J gene: TRBJ2-2; CDR3 DNA: TGTGCCACCAGCAGAGAACACGGGCCGAACACCGGGGAGCTGTTTTTT; CDR3 protein: CATSREHGPNTGELFF
clone size: -; V gene: TRBV6-1; D gene: -; CDR3 length: 12; J gene: TRBJ1-6; CDR3 DNA: TGTGCCAGCACCATGCTGAAAGCACCCCTCCACTTT; CDR3 protein: CASTMLKAPLHF
clone size: -; V gene: TRBV12-3/TRBV12-4; D gene: -; CDR3 length: 14; J gene: TRBJ2-7; CDR3 DNA: TGTGCCAGCAGCCGACAGGCATCAGTCTACGAGCAGTACTTC; CDR3 protein: CASSRQASVYEQYF
clone size: -; V gene: TRBV25-1; D gene: -; CDR3 length: 15; J gene: TRBJ1-1; CDR3 DNA: TGTGCCAGCAGTTCGGGAAGGAATCTGGACACTGAAGCTTTCTTT; CDR3 protein: CASSSGRNLDTEAFF
clone size: -; V gene: TRBV20-1; D gene: -; CDR3 length: 15; J gene: TRBJ1-6; CDR3 DNA: TGCAGTGCTAGTAGCGCTAGCTCCTATAATTCACCCCTCCACTTT; CDR3 protein: CSASSASSYNSPLHF
clone size: -; V gene: TRBV30; D gene: TRBD1; CDR3 length: 16; J gene: TRBJ1-5; CDR3 DNA: TGTGCCTACTCAGGGACAGGGCAATATAGCAATCAGCCCCAGCATTTT; CDR3 protein: CAYSGTGQYSNQPQHF
clone size: -; V gene: TRBV2; D gene: -; CDR3 length: 12; J gene: TRBJ2-5; CDR3 DNA: TGTGCCAGCAGCCAGGGACAAGAGACCCAGTACTTC; CDR3 protein: CASSQGQETQYF
clone size: -; V gene: TRBV24-1; D gene: -; CDR3 length: 14; J gene: TRBJ1-4; CDR3 DNA: TGTGCCACCAGTGAAGGCAGGGGTAATGAAAAACTGTTTTTT; CDR3 protein: CATSEGRGNEKLFF
clone size: -; V gene: TRBV6-1; D gene: TRBD2; CDR3 length: 14; J gene: TRBJ2-1; CDR3 DNA: TGTGCCAGCAGCTCGGGGGGGATATACAATGAGCAGTTCTTC; CDR3 protein: CASSSGGIYNEQFF
clone size: few; V gene: TRBV19; D gene: TRBD1; CDR3 length: 15; J gene: TRBJ1-5; CDR3 DNA: TGTGCCAGTTCCAGACAGGGGGCAGGGAATCAGCCCCAGCATTTT; CDR3 protein: CASSRQGAGNQPQHF
clone size: once; V gene: TRBV6-5; D gene: -; CDR3 length: 14; J gene: TRBJ1-2; CDR3 DNA: TGTGCCAGCAGTTACAGGGATCCAATCTATGGCTACACCTTC; CDR3 protein: CASSYRDPIYGYTF